The sequence of this T cell receptor beta chain was determined in a study of blood T cell repertoires in COVID-19 (dated by TCRdb to 2019 to 2021). About the study as a whole: Collaborator samples came from the United States, Italy and Spain and covered acute and convalescent phases of COVID-19. The prospective study material was composed of cDNA or gDNA derived from T cells, B-cell-depleted T cells, or PBMCs. Subjects who had been exposed to COVID-19, were actively infected with it, or had recovered from it provided the deeply sampled blood TCRbeta repertoires that made up the dataset. The repertoires were released in a freely available public database meant as a resource for research on the immune response to SARS-CoV-2. The samples were drawn from the first 160 participants of the ongoing ImmuneRACE study and from 1,200 or so subjects provided by 6 global collaborators. The sample metadata nearly always contained a de-identified subject ID, COVID-19 status, age in years and sex. Where HLA class I and class II types were available, the types were taken from metadata supplied by the sample provider, not from assay-based typing. On the study overall, not on this receptor specifically: The amount of clinical and demographic metadata varied by source and participant and was provided uncurated.

Collaborating institutions collected whole blood in K2EDTA tubes following their own protocols. For TCRbeta analysis, collaborator samples were shipped as frozen whole blood, as isolated PBMCs, or as DNA extracted from either sample type. The immunoSEQ Assay, a bias-controlled multiplex PCR, was used to amplify TCRbeta CDR3 regions from genomic DNA. Processing in the source paper ran as follows. The number of nucleated cells in each sample was estimated from the amplification of reference gene primers within the assay. To quantify the absolute abundance of each unique TCRbeta CDR3 rearrangement, sequence reads were collapsed and filtered. For each sample, productive Simpson clonality was calculated as the square root of Simpson's diversity index across productive rearrangements. TCRdb retrieved this table from immuneACCESS and kept in-frame rearrangements only. Not all clones are present; in checked studies, unresolved V genes account for under half, and no reason is known for the remainder. V, J and clone size are those of that table, while D and trimming were read from the DNA. The sample records roughly 90,000 clones, roughly 87% of which are singletons. The ten largest clones add up to roughly 5.4% of the sample.

On this clone: What this receptor recognizes is not known. No base quality values were provided; no much bigger clone lies one nucleotide off.

From its cysteine to its phenylalanine, the CDR3 spans 14 amino acids. Solely the CDR3 DNA is kept, with 42 bases framed from the first base. V is cut by 10 bases and J by 1 base, and the space between the germline ends is 15 bases. CDR1 LNHDA and CDR2 SQIVND were looked up in the germline V gene (reference sequence). This clonotype was sampled from a woman over 75 with active COVID-19. What was sequenced was peripheral blood. The chain was built from TRBV19 and TRBJ2-3; the D gene is unclear. CDR3 sequence: CATSADRGTDTQYF. The DNA sequence is given as TGTGCCACCAGCGCCGACCGGGGCACAGATACGCAGTATTTT.